A single sample gave rise to the 23 T cell receptor beta chains below, sequenced in a study of response to subunit inactivated influenza vaccine. TCRdb re-called the RT-PCR reads with MiXCR, one entry per CDR3 protein. The sample holds about 520,000 distinct CDR3 sequences, around 25% seen once. Here the sequenced sample was CD4+ T cells sorted from PBMCs, taken around 5 days after vaccination. Every receptor here comes from a man in his fifties or sixties who received an inactivated influenza vaccine.

The chain links TRBV29-1 to TRBJ1-2; D might be TRBD1 (6 bases). The CDR3 spans 11 residues. Trimming took 5 bases from V and 7 from J, leaving 11 bases between them. CDR1 and CDR2 from the germline V gene are SQVTM and ANQGSEA. The CDR3 is CSVTGPGGYTF. CDR3 in DNA: TGCAGCGTTACAGGGCCGGGTGGCTACACCTTC.

This sequence joins TRBV20-1 and TRBJ2-7; TRBD2 matches 13 bases. V shed 5 bases and J 5 bases; nucleotides not matched to a gene: 6. From germline, CDR1 is DFQATT and CDR2 SNEGSKA (reference sequence). This CDR3 is built from 14 residues. CDR3 loop: CSAARTSGRNEQYF. CDR3 DNA sequence: TGCAGTGCTGCCCGGACTAGCGGGAGAAACGAGCAGTACTTC.

The table lists this clonotype with many counts. The CDR3 bases are TGTGCCACCAGCAGTAGACAGGGGGAGAACACCGGGGAGCTGTTTTTT. This gives the protein CATSSRQGENTGELFF. The chain carries TRBV15 and TRBJ2-2, with 9 bases matching TRBD1. There are 16 residues in the CDR3. V gave up 3 bases and J gave up 1 base; unmatched junction bases: 3. Germline V gene sequence: CDR1 LNHNV, CDR2 YYDKDF (reference sequence).

V usage is TRBV7-6 and J usage is TRBJ2-7; 11 nucleotides align to TRBD1. The CDR3 loop spans 15 amino acids. Per the germline V gene, CDR1 is SGHVS and CDR2 is FNYEAQ. V lost 5 bases, J lost 3 bases, and 6 bases stayed unmatched. The CDR3 coding sequence is TGTGCCAGCAGCCCCCGGGGGACAGGGGGCTACGAGCAGTACTTC. Translation gives CASSPRGTGGYEQYF.

The V call is TRBV7-2, the J call TRBJ2-1, with a tentative D call TRBD1 (6 bases). The CDR3 sequence is 15 residues long. Germline values: CDR1 SGHTA, CDR2 FQGNSA. V gave up 3 bases and J gave up 3 bases, with 12 bases separating them. The CDR3 DNA is TGTGCCAGCAGCTTCCGACAGGCAAACTACAATGAGCAGTTCTTC. It specifies CASSFRQANYNEQFF.

J is TRBJ2-7 and V is TRBV18, with TRBD2 as a possible D gene (5 bases). V shed 2 bases and J shed 5 bases, with 10 bases lying between them. Germline values: CDR1 KGHSH, CDR2 LQKENI. The CDR3 runs to 13 residues. The CDR3 nucleotides are TGTGCCAGCTCACCAATGACGAGGGACGAGCAGTACTTC. Its protein is CASSPMTRDEQYF.

V gene TRBV2 combines with J gene TRBJ2-7; perhaps D is TRBD1 or TRBD2 (5 bases each). V lost 6 bases and J lost 6, with 12 bases in between. CDR1 and CDR2 (germline): SNHLY, FYNNEI. CDR3 length: 12 amino acids. The CDR3 DNA reads as TGTGCCAGCAGGGGGACGGTGAGCGAGCAGTACTTC. Its protein is CASRGTVSEQYF. Variable domain in full (rest from reference TRBV2 and TRBJ2-7): EPEVTQTPSHQVTQMGQEVILRCVPISNHLYFYWYRQILGQKVEFLVSFYNNEISEKSEIFDDQFSVERPDGSNFTLKIRSTKLEDSAMYFCASRGTVSEQYFGPGTRLTVT.

There are a few counts of this clonotype. This chain joins TRBV12-3 or TRBV12-4 and TRBJ2-1; TRBD1 aligns across 8 bases. The CDR3 runs to 13 residues. V lost 8 bases, J lost 6 bases, and 6 bases stayed unmatched. CDR3 protein: CASGMTGVNEQFF. CDR3 nucleotides: TGTGCCAGCGGGATGACAGGGGTCAATGAGCAGTTCTTC.

J is TRBJ2-7 and V is TRBV5-1, with 10 nucleotides matching TRBD2. V shed 2 bases, J shed 4 bases, and the junction held 6 bases outside the gene matches. Germline values: CDR1 SGHRS, CDR2 YFSETQ. This CDR3 is built from 15 residues. CDR3 residues: CASSFEASGSYEQYF. CDR3 coding DNA: TGCGCCAGCAGCTTTGAGGCTAGCGGGAGTTACGAGCAGTACTTC.

This clonotype has more than one count but fewer than ten. The chain combines TRBV5-1 with TRBJ2-2, with D perhaps matching TRBD1 (5 bases). Trimming cost V 6 bases and J 0 bases, with 15 bases left between them. The germline V gene has CDR1 SGHRS and CDR2 YFSETQ. The CDR3 has 16 amino acids. In DNA form, the CDR3 reads TGCGCCAGCACCCTGTTGGCAGGGCCGAACACCGGGGAGCTGTTTTTT. As protein: CASTLLAGPNTGELFF.

This clonotype has more than one count but fewer than ten. This sequence joins TRBV7-9 and TRBJ2-3; 7 bases map to TRBD2. V lost 6 bases, J lost 4 bases, and 7 bases stayed unmatched. The CDR3 runs to 14 residues. Germline V gene lookup returns CDR1 SEHNR and CDR2 FQNEAQ (reference sequence). The CDR3 region has the DNA TGTGCCAGCAGTCTAAGGACTAGATCAGATACGCAGTATTTT. Protein product: CASSLRTRSDTQYF.

This clonotype was recorded a few times. This chain joins TRBV12-3 or TRBV12-4 and TRBJ1-4, with D uncertain. Trimming shortened V by 6 bases and J by 8 bases, and 10 bases separated the two germline ends. The CDR3 length is 12 residues. CDR3 nucleotide sequence: TGTGCCAGCAGCCCCCGGTTCGAAAAACTGTTTTTT. It codes for CASSPRFEKLFF.

V is TRBV29-1 and J is TRBJ1-1, with no clear D. The CDR3 totals 12 residues. Trimming removed 8 bases from V and 1 base from J, with 11 bases in between. Germline assignment: CDR1 SQVTM and CDR2 ANQGSEA. CDR3 coding DNA: TGCAGCTACCTCCAGTGGAACACTGAAGCTTTCTTT. Protein: CSYLQWNTEAFF.

The genes are TRBV7-2 and TRBJ2-7, with 9 positions matching TRBD1. The junction had 8 bases not matched to a gene; V was cut back by 4 bases and J by 4 bases. The germline gives CDR1 SGHTA, CDR2 FQGNSA. The CDR3 sequence is 15 residues long. The CDR3: CASSSPGTGWYEQYF. The DNA for the CDR3 is TGTGCCAGCAGCTCCCCCGGGACAGGGTGGTACGAGCAGTACTTC.

This clonotype has a handful of counts. This rearrangement joins TRBV4-1 to TRBJ2-5; TRBD1 aligns across 10 bases. V gave up 3 bases and J gave up 5 bases; unmatched junction bases: 6. The germline V gene encodes CDR1 MGHRA and CDR2 YSYEKL. The CDR3 covers 15 residues. The CDR3 sequence is CASSQTGGRSETQYF. For the CDR3, the DNA is TGCGCCAGCAGCCAGACAGGGGGCCGCTCTGAGACCCAGTACTTC.

This chain joins TRBV20-1 and TRBJ2-5; 15 bases are shared with TRBD2. The junction had 14 bases not matched to a gene; V was cut back by 2 bases and J by 7 bases. The CDR3 sequence is 18 residues long. Germline CDR1 DFQATT, CDR2 SNEGSKA (reference sequence). This CDR3 is CSARFTGLAGGLKGTQYF. CDR3 DNA: TGCAGTGCTAGATTCACGGGACTAGCGGGGGGCCTGAAGGGGACCCAGTACTTC.

The rearrangement uses TRBV7-8 and TRBJ2-7, with no clear D. CDR3 size: 12 residues. V lost 2 bases, J lost 4 bases, and 6 bases lay in between. CDR1 is SGHVS and CDR2 is FQNEAQ in the germline V gene. Here the CDR3 reads CASSLIQYEQYF. In DNA, the CDR3 is TGTGCCAGCAGCTTAATTCAATACGAGCAGTACTTC.

The chain is built from TRBV5-1 and TRBJ2-3, with TRBD2 identical over 7 bases. The CDR3 totals 16 residues. The V gene's germline CDR1 is SGHRS and CDR2 YFSETQ. Trimming at V came to 4 bases and at J to 0 bases, leaving 8 bases not matched to a gene. The CDR3 region has the DNA TGCGCCAGCAGCGGCGGACTAGACGATAGCACAGATACGCAGTATTTT. As protein: CASSGGLDDSTDTQYF.

The rearrangement links TRBV3-1 to TRBJ2-1; D call uncertain. CDR3 length equals 16 residues. The V end lost 0 bases, the J end lost 2 bases, and 11 bases lay between the germline ends. Germline values: CDR1 LGHDT, CDR2 YNNKEL (reference sequence). The CDR3 protein is CASSQDKLIPYNEQFF. The DNA of the CDR3 is TGTGCCAGCAGCCAAGATAAACTAATTCCCTACAATGAGCAGTTCTTC.

The chain couples TRBV7-2 to TRBJ2-5; unclear D gene. Germline loops: CDR1 SGHTA, CDR2 FQGNSA. Deletions cut 1 base from V and 4 bases from J, with 7 bases between. The CDR3 contains 13 residues. The CDR3 sequence is CASSLGVIETQYF. Here the CDR3 DNA reads TGTGCCAGCAGCTTAGGGGTTATAGAGACCCAGTACTTC.

This clonotype appeared a few times. The CDR3 sequence: CSARDLRASGSTDTQYF. The CDR3, as DNA: TGCAGTGCTAGAGATCTACGGGCGAGCGGGAGCACAGATACGCAGTATTTT. The chain couples TRBV20-1 to TRBJ2-3; the D gene is possibly TRBD2 (6 bases). Germline-derived CDR1 and CDR2 are DFQATT and SNEGSKA (reference sequence). Trimming pared 0 bases from V and 0 bases from J, leaving 16 bases between. The CDR3 is 17 amino acids.

The gene calls are TRBV7-7 and TRBJ1-2; D remains ambiguous. Germline CDR1 and CDR2: SSHAT and FNYEAQ (reference sequence). Trimming took off 2 bases at V and 6 bases at J, with 25 bases between the two ends. The CDR3 has 18 residues. CDR3 protein: CASSLMVQELTNYHGYTF. The CDR3 DNA follows: TGTGCCAGCAGCTTAATGGTTCAGGAACTCACTAACTATCATGGCTACACCTTC.

This clonotype was counted only a few times. The chain is built from TRBV7-2 and TRBJ2-3; 11 bases agree with TRBD2. Unmatched junction bases numbered 6, after V lost 6 bases and J lost 4 bases. This CDR3 is built from 15 residues. CDR1 SGHTA and CDR2 FQGNSA come from the germline V gene. The CDR3 nucleotides read TGTGCCAGCAGGATAGCGGGGGGGCCCGCAGATACGCAGTATTTT. It specifies CASRIAGGPADTQYF.